Following are 20 T cell receptor beta chains from one sample sequenced in a study of blood T cell repertoires in COVID-19. Assay: immunoSEQ multiplex PCR; the TCRdb copy retains only in-frame clones and omits some. Altogether some 91,000 clones are present, about 80% being singletons, with the ten largest covering 7%. Sequencing used peripheral blood. The receptor source for this set is a man between 65 and 85 years old with acute or convalescent COVID-19.

The chain uses TRBV7-9 and TRBJ1-1; D is perhaps TRBD1 (5 bases). CDR1 is SEHNR, CDR2 FQNEAQ, per germline (reference sequence). V lost 5 bases and J lost 4, with 20 bases in between. The CDR3 spans 16 residues. The CDR3 bases are TGTGCCAGCAGCCGACTATCGGGGGTATCGGGCACTGAAGCTTTCTTT. Amino acid sequence: CASSRLSGVSGTEAFF.

This chain uses TRBV5-1 with TRBJ2-2; 10 bases line up with TRBD1. The CDR3 sequence is 15 residues long. Germline CDR1 SGHRS, CDR2 YFSETQ. The V segment lost 7 bases and the J segment 1 base; nucleotides outside the gene matches: 4. The CDR3 coding sequence is TGCGCCAGCGGGACAGGGGCAGGGAACACCGGGGAGCTGTTTTTT. Encoded protein: CASGTGAGNTGELFF.

CDR3 residues: CASSLGHRVAFF. For the CDR3, the DNA is TGTGCCAGCAGCCTGGGACATCGAGTAGCTTTCTTT. This chain links TRBV3-1 (or the pseudogene TRBV3-2) with TRBJ1-1, with a tentative D call TRBD1 (6 bases). The CDR3 length is 12 residues. The V end was cut by 4 bases, the J end by 10 bases, with 13 bases between. Per germline, CDR1 LGHDT and CDR2 YNNKEL (reference sequence).

The chain is built from TRBV27 and TRBJ2-3, with 11 positions matching TRBD2. In germline, CDR1 is MNHEY, CDR2 SMNVEV (reference sequence). V dropped 5 bases and J dropped 4; count of bases not matched to a gene: 8. This CDR3 region has 16 residues. CDR3 bases: TGTGCCAGCAGTCTCTTAGCGGGAGGGCCCCCAGATACGCAGTATTTT. This sequence encodes CASSLLAGGPPDTQYF.

This chain uses TRBV20-1 with TRBJ1-1, with D perhaps matching TRBD1 (6 bases). Germline CDR1 and CDR2: DFQATT and SNEGSKA (reference sequence). This CDR3 is 9 amino acids long. Trimming took off 8 bases at V and 9 bases at J, with 10 bases between the two ends. The CDR3 DNA sequence: TGCAGTTCCAGGGGAAAAGCTTTCTTT. This codes for CSSRGKAFF.

This clone was seen only once. This chain links TRBV10-3 with TRBJ2-1; 8 positions agree with TRBD2. CDR3 length: 16 amino acids. The ends lost 0 bases at V and 3 bases at J; junction bases unmatched: 4. From germline, CDR1 is ENHRY and CDR2 SYGVKD. This chain's CDR3 is CAISESVSGIYNEQFF. The CDR3 DNA is TGTGCCATCAGTGAGTCTGTTAGCGGGATCTACAATGAGCAGTTCTTC.

This clone has a count of ten or more. The gene calls are TRBV15 and TRBJ1-2; tentative D call: TRBD1 (6 bases). Per the germline V gene, CDR1 is LNHNV and CDR2 is YYDKDF (reference sequence). This CDR3 comprises 16 residues. V was cut by 0 bases and J by 7 bases, with 18 bases left in between. The CDR3 coding sequence is TGTGCCACCAGCAGAGATCGGGGGGGCAGTGACGGTGGCTACACCTTC. Its protein product is CATSRDRGGSDGGYTF. The entire variable domain, with the rest obtained from reference TRBV15 and TRBJ1-2, is as follows: DAMVIQNPRYQVTQFGKPVTLSCSQTLNHNVMYWYQQKSSQAPKLLFHYYDKDFNNEADTPDNFQSRRPNTSFCFLDIRSPGLGDTAMYLCATSRDRGGSDGGYTFGSGTRLTVV.

The rearrangement joins TRBV15 to TRBJ2-5; tentatively, D is TRBD1 (5 bases). The CDR3 sequence is 16 residues long. Per the germline V gene, CDR1 is LNHNV and CDR2 is YYDKDF (reference sequence). The V end lost 4 bases, the J end lost 0 bases, and 15 bases lay between the germline ends. The CDR3 DNA reads as TGTGCCACCAGCACTTCTCAGGGTCCGTACCAAGAGACCCAGTACTTC. Translation gives CATSTSQGPYQETQYF. The full variable domain, rest sourced from reference TRBV15 and TRBJ2-5, is DAMVIQNPRYQVTQFGKPVTLSCSQTLNHNVMYWYQQKSSQAPKLLFHYYDKDFNNEADTPDNFQSRRPNTSFCFLDIRSPGLGDTAMYLCATSTSQGPYQETQYFGPGTRLLVL.

This clone was observed a handful of times. The V gene is TRBV6-6, the J gene TRBJ2-7; 9 positions agree with TRBD1. The CDR3 length is 17 residues. CDR1 MNHNY and CDR2 SVGAGI come from the germline V gene (reference sequence). Losses at the gene ends were 6 bases for V and 3 bases for J; bases not matched to a gene: 15. CDR3 bases: TGTGCCAGCAGACGACAAATACAGGGGGCCCTTTACTACGAGCAGTACTTC. Translated, it gives CASRRQIQGALYYEQYF.

The CDR3 reads CATSIHGGTGELFF. CDR3 nucleotides: TGTGCCACCAGCATTCATGGAGGCACCGGGGAGCTGTTTTTT. The gene calls are TRBV15 and TRBJ2-2, with TRBD2 as a possible D gene (5 bases). V was pared by 4 bases and J by 4 bases, with 10 bases between. The CDR3 contains 14 residues. Germline assignment: CDR1 LNHNV and CDR2 YYDKDF (reference sequence).

The chain is built from TRBV6-5 and TRBJ1-2, with a tentative D call TRBD1 (5 bases). V was cut by 6 bases and J by 6 bases, with 11 bases left in between. This CDR3 has 12 amino acids. The germline V gene has CDR1 MNHEY and CDR2 SVGAGI. The CDR3 here is CASRQGVDGYTF. As DNA, the CDR3 is TGTGCCAGCAGGCAGGGTGTAGATGGCTACACCTTC.

The chain has TRBV6-5 and TRBJ2-1; 9 nucleotides align to TRBD1. The CDR3 runs to 14 residues. The trim removed 8 bases at V and 4 bases at J, leaving 6 bases unmatched. The germline V gene encodes CDR1 MNHEY and CDR2 SVGAGI. CDR3 DNA sequence: TGTGCCAGCTCCTACGGGACAGGGTACAATGAGCAGTTCTTC. This gives the protein CASSYGTGYNEQFF.

J is TRBJ1-1 and V is TRBV5-1, with D possibly TRBD1 on 5 matching bases. CDR1 is SGHRS and CDR2 is YFSETQ in the germline V gene. Trimming removed 1 base at V and 0 bases at J, with 7 bases between. The CDR3 contains 14 residues. Here the CDR3 DNA reads TGCGCCAGCAGCTTGACAGGATTGAACACTGAAGCTTTCTTT. This encodes CASSLTGLNTEAFF. The full variable domain, with the rest looked up from reference TRBV5-1 and TRBJ1-1, is KAGVTQTPRYLIKTRGQQVTLSCSPISGHRSVSWYQQTPGQGLQFLFEYFSETQRNKGNFPGRFSGRQFSNSRSEMNVSTLELGDSALYLCASSLTGLNTEAFFGQGTRLTVV.

This chain uses TRBV25-1 with TRBJ2-1; unclear D gene. The CDR3 runs 11 residues. The germline CDR1 and CDR2 sequences are MGHDK and SYGVNS. Trimming removed 11 bases from V and 1 base from J, with 6 bases in between. Here the CDR3 reads CASRSYNEQFF. CDR3 bases: TGTGCCTCGAGATCCTACAATGAGCAGTTCTTC.

This chain uses TRBV19 with TRBJ1-5; D may be TRBD1 (5 bases). This CDR3 comprises 15 residues. V was cut by 2 bases and J by 3 bases, with 11 bases left in between. Germline V CDR1 and CDR2: LNHDA, SQIVND (reference sequence). CDR3 nucleotides: TGTGCCAGTAGTATAAGGGGCTCTTCCAATCAGCCCCAGCATTTT. This translates into CASSIRGSSNQPQHF.

The CDR3 DNA reads as TGTGCCATCAGTGATGGGCCTACCGAAAAACTGTTTTTT. It codes for CAISDGPTEKLFF. The V call is TRBV10-3, the J call TRBJ1-4; the D is unclear. CDR1 and CDR2 from the germline V gene are ENHRY and SYGVKD. V lost 3 bases and J 8 bases, leaving 10 bases between the germline ends. This CDR3 region has 13 residues.

The J gene is TRBJ2-5, the V gene TRBV7-2, with a weak D call TRBD2 (7 bases). Trimming shortened V by 5 bases and J by 2 bases, and 15 bases separated the two germline ends. The CDR3 totals 15 residues. Germline CDR1 is SGHTA and CDR2 is FQGNSA. CDR3 nucleotide sequence: TGTGCCAGCAGCCCGGGGGGCAGTTCGCAAGAGACCCAGTACTTC. Translating gives CASSPGGSSQETQYF.

This sequence joins TRBV6-5 and TRBJ1-2, with 9 bases fitting TRBD1. With V trimmed by 4 bases and J by 5 bases, 5 bases remained unmatched. Germline CDR1 is MNHEY and CDR2 is SVGAGI. This CDR3 has 14 amino acids. In nucleotides, the CDR3 is TGTGCCAGCAGTTCCGGGACAGGGAAGTATGGCTACACCTTC. It specifies CASSSGTGKYGYTF.

The chain links TRBV7-9 to TRBJ1-5, with 10 bases that match TRBD1. Trimming took 5 bases from V and 0 from J; bases not matched to a gene: 4. CDR3 length: 16 amino acids. Per the germline V gene, CDR1 is SEHNR and CDR2 is FQNEAQ (reference sequence). The CDR3 is CASSRGTGDSNQPQHF. The CDR3 coding sequence is TGTGCCAGCAGCAGAGGGACAGGGGATAGCAATCAGCCCCAGCATTTT.

The rearrangement uses TRBV5-6 and TRBJ2-2; weak D call: TRBD1 (6 bases). Trimming left V 2 bases short and J 0 bases short, with 11 bases between. CDR3 length: 16 amino acids. From germline, CDR1 is SGHDT and CDR2 YYEEEE. Written as DNA, the CDR3 is TGTGCCAGCAGCTTAGACAGGCTTGCGAACACCGGGGAGCTGTTTTTT. Amino acid sequence: CASSLDRLANTGELFF.